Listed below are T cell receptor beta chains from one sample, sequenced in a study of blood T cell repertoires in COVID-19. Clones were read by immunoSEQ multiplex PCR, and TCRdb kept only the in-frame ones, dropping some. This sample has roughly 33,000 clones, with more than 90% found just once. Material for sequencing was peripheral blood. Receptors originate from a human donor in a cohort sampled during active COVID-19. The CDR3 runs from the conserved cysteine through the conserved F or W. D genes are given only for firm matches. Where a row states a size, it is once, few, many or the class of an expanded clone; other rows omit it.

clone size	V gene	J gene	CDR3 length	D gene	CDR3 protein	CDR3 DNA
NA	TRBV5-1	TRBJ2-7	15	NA	CASSLRTGTPYEQYF	TGCGCCAGCAGCTTGCGAACCGGGACACCCTACGAGCAGTACTTC
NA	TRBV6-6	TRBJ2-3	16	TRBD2	CASTEAGSGKTDTQYF	TGTGCCAGCACCGAAGCGGGTAGCGGGAAGACAGATACGCAGTATTTT
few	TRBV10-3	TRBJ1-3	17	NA	CAISEARSFYSGNTIYF	TGTGCCATCAGTGAGGCCAGATCTTTTTACTCTGGAAACACCATATATTTT
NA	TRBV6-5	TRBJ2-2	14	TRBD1	CASSGQGRTGELFF	TGTGCCAGCAGCGGACAGGGGAGAACCGGGGAGCTGTTTTTT
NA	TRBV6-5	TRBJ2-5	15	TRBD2	CASSYGGREVKTQYF	TGTGCCAGCAGTTACGGGGGGCGGGAGGTAAAGACCCAGTACTTC
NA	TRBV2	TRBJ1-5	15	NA	CASRRQKDSNQPQHF	TGTGCCAGCAGGAGACAAAAGGATAGCAATCAGCCCCAGCATTTT
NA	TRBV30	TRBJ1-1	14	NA	CACPLRGPNTEAFF	TGTGCCTGCCCGCTGCGGGGCCCGAACACTGAAGCTTTCTTT
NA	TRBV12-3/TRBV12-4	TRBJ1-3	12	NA	CASSTFGNTIYF	TGTGCCAGCAGTACTTTTGGAAACACCATATATTTT
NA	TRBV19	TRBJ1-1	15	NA	CASRVGSGGNTEAFF	TGTGCCAGTAGGGTAGGATCAGGAGGGAACACTGAAGCTTTCTTT
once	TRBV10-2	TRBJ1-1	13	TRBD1	CASSTGQGLPAFF	TGCGCCAGCAGTACGGGACAGGGTCTTCCAGCTTTCTTT
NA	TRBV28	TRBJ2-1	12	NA	CASSLRYNEQFF	TGTGCCAGCAGTCTCAGGTACAATGAGCAGTTCTTC
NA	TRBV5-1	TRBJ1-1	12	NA	CASSLDRTEAFF	TGCGCCAGCAGCTTGGACAGGACAGAAGCTTTCTTT
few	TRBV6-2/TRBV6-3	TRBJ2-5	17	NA	CASSYGLAPPFQETQYF	TGTGCCAGCAGTTACGGCCTAGCGCCACCCTTCCAAGAGACCCAGTACTTC
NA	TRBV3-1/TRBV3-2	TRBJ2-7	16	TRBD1	CASSRRSRGQGYEQYF	TGTGCCAGCAGCCGAAGATCAAGGGGGCAGGGTTACGAGCAGTACTTC
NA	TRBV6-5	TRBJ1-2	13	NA	CASRQQALYGYTF	TGTGCCAGCAGGCAACAGGCTCTCTATGGCTACACCTTC
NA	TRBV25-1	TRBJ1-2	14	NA	CASSDRGVGNGYTF	TGTGCCAGCAGCGACCGGGGGGTGGGGAATGGCTACACCTTC